Presented here are 26 T cell receptor beta chains from one specimen sequenced in a study of blood T cell repertoires in COVID-19. Assay used: immunoSEQ multiplex PCR; TCRdb lists only in-frame clones, some missing. The sample includes 150,000 to 250,000 clones, roughly 82% seen only once; the top ten take over 9.5%. Sequencing used PBMCs or T cells enriched from blood (not recorded which). Receptor source: a man aged 40-55 years who had recovered from COVID-19.

This clone was seen more than once but under ten times. The rearrangement links TRBV6-5 to TRBJ1-3; TRBD1 agrees at 8 bases. Germline trimming cut 6 bases from V and 4 bases from J; bases unmatched to any gene: 5. The CDR3 totals 14 residues. Germline values: CDR1 MNHEY, CDR2 SVGAGI. CDR3 in amino acids: CASSQGAGGNTIYF. DNA for the CDR3: TGTGCCAGCAGCCAGGGGGCGGGGGGAAACACCATATATTTT.

V and J are TRBV29-1 and TRBJ2-2; 9 bases match TRBD1. Germline lookup yields CDR1 SQVTM and CDR2 ANQGSEA. The CDR3 consists of 17 residues. Unmatched junction bases numbered 8, after V lost 2 bases and J lost 1 base. CDR3 nucleotides: TGCAGCGTTGAACAATTAAGGACAGGGGTGAACACCGGGGAGCTGTTTTTT. Translating gives CSVEQLRTGVNTGELFF.

The chain links TRBV5-4 to TRBJ1-2; 10 bases fit TRBD1. Germline CDR1 reads SGHNT; CDR2 reads YYREEE (reference sequence). Unmatched junction bases numbered 5, after V lost 4 bases and J lost 2 bases. The CDR3 has 15 amino acids. The CDR3 sequence is CASSTGTGENYGYTF. CDR3 sequence (DNA): TGTGCCAGCAGCACGGGGACAGGGGAAAACTATGGCTACACCTTC.

This clone showed up just once. The chain uses TRBV3-1 (or the pseudogene TRBV3-2) and TRBJ2-5; weak D call: TRBD1 (6 bases). This CDR3 contains 12 residues. The germline V gene encodes CDR1 LGHDT and CDR2 YNNKEL (reference sequence). The ends were cut back, 4 bases at V and 5 bases at J, with 8 bases in the middle. CDR3 in DNA: TGTGCCAGCAGCCGGGGGCGGGAGACCCAGTACTTC. Translating it yields CASSRGRETQYF.

The rearrangement joins TRBV2 to TRBJ1-2; 10 bases align to TRBD1. Germline-derived CDR1 and CDR2 are SNHLY and FYNNEI. CDR3 length equals 12 residues. Trimming at V came to 7 bases and at J to 10 bases, leaving 6 bases not matched to a gene. The chain's CDR3 is CASTLTGGAYTF. The DNA of the CDR3 is TGTGCCAGCACCCTGACAGGGGGCGCCTACACCTTC.

The chain is built from TRBV5-1 and TRBJ1-1; 7 nucleotides align to TRBD1. CDR3 size: 15 residues. J was trimmed by 0 bases and V by 4 bases; bases with no gene match: 6. CDR1 and CDR2 from the germline V gene are SGHRS and YFSETQ. In DNA, the CDR3 is TGCGCCAGCAGCGGGGGACAGTATATGAACACTGAAGCTTTCTTT. This sequence encodes CASSGGQYMNTEAFF.

The rearrangement links TRBV7-9 to TRBJ1-2, with 8 bases fitting TRBD1. The germline gives CDR1 SEHNR, CDR2 FQNEAQ (reference sequence). After removal of 5 bases from V and 7 bases from J, the junction contained 3 bases not matched to a gene. The CDR3 runs to 12 residues. CDR3 loop: CASSGGQGGYTF. Here the CDR3 DNA reads TGTGCCAGCAGCGGAGGACAGGGTGGCTACACCTTC.

This chain uses TRBV9 with TRBJ2-1; 10 bases line up with TRBD2. Germline-derived CDR1 and CDR2 are SGDLS and YYNGEE. V gave up 0 bases and J gave up 9 bases; unmatched junction bases: 9. The CDR3 runs to 16 residues. For the CDR3, the DNA is TGTGCCAGCAGCGTAGGGTCTAGCGGGAGAAGGATTGAGCAGTTCTTC. Its translation: CASSVGSSGRRIEQFF.

This clone was observed at least ten times. The rearrangement uses TRBV20-1 and TRBJ2-7; 9 bases align to TRBD2. This CDR3 has 15 amino acids. J was trimmed by 4 bases and V by 3 bases; bases with no gene match: 10. The V gene's germline CDR1 is DFQATT and CDR2 SNEGSKA (reference sequence). The CDR3 here is CSASQTSGTIYEQYF. As DNA, the CDR3 is TGCAGTGCTAGTCAGACTAGCGGTACTATATACGAGCAGTACTTC.

The chain has TRBV6-5 and TRBJ2-3; 7 nucleotides line up with TRBD1. The junction had 7 bases not matched to a gene; V was cut back by 8 bases and J by 2 bases. CDR3 length equals 14 residues. Germline loops: CDR1 MNHEY, CDR2 SVGAGI. CDR3 sequence reads: CASCRQGPTDTQYF. The CDR3 nucleotides are TGTGCCAGCTGTAGACAGGGTCCCACAGATACGCAGTATTTT.

This clone was detected a few times. The rearrangement links TRBV5-4 to TRBJ2-1; D may be TRBD2 (5 bases). The germline CDR1 and CDR2 sequences are SGHNT and YYREEE (reference sequence). The CDR3 is 16 amino acids. V dropped 6 bases and J dropped 3 bases, with 19 bases sitting between them. CDR3 protein: CASTPGSGVNYNEQFF. CDR3 in DNA: TGTGCCAGCACTCCTGGGAGCGGAGTTAACTACAATGAGCAGTTCTTC.

The chain is built from TRBV29-1 and TRBJ2-5, with no clear D. Germline V gene sequence: CDR1 SQVTM, CDR2 ANQGSEA. Trimming took 4 bases from V and 5 from J, leaving 11 bases between them. The CDR3 spans 12 residues. Written as DNA, the CDR3 is TGCAGCGTTGCTCGCTTACAGGAGACCCAGTACTTC. Protein sequence: CSVARLQETQYF.

This chain links TRBV9 with TRBJ1-2, with TRBD1 matching 7 bases. V shed 7 bases, J shed 6 bases, and the junction held 15 bases outside the gene matches. Per the germline V gene, CDR1 is SGDLS and CDR2 is YYNGEE. The CDR3 is 15 amino acids. The CDR3 here is CASLSENRGAHGYTF. CDR3 nucleotide sequence: TGTGCCAGCCTTTCCGAAAACAGGGGAGCTCATGGCTACACCTTC.

This clone has just one count. The V gene is TRBV7-6, the J gene TRBJ1-6; perhaps TRBD1 as D (6 bases). V was cut by 5 bases and J by 7 bases, with 15 bases left in between. CDR3 size: 15 residues. Germline CDR1 and CDR2: SGHVS and FNYEAQ. The CDR3 DNA sequence: TGTGCCAGCAGCCCCCTAGGTCAGGGGAATTCACCCCTCCACTTT. It codes for CASSPLGQGNSPLHF.

The genes are TRBV6-5 and TRBJ2-7, with 8 positions matching TRBD1. With V trimmed by 7 bases and J by 4 bases, 6 bases remained unmatched. CDR3 length: 13 residues. Per germline, CDR1 MNHEY and CDR2 SVGAGI. In nucleotides, the CDR3 is TGTGCCAGCAAAGGACAGGGTTCTTACGAGCAGTACGTC. Protein product: CASKGQGSYEQYV.

The chain is built from TRBV14 and TRBJ2-1, with D possibly being TRBD1 (5 bases). Germline-derived CDR1 and CDR2 are SGHDN and FVKESK. The CDR3 sequence is 17 residues long. Trimming removed 0 bases at V and 1 base at J, with 13 bases between. The CDR3: CASSQEARVISYNEQFF. CDR3 sequence (DNA): TGTGCCAGCAGCCAAGAGGCCAGGGTTATTTCCTACAATGAGCAGTTCTTC.

The chain is built from TRBV30 and TRBJ1-5; D remains ambiguous. CDR1 GTSNPN and CDR2 SVGIG come from the germline V gene (reference sequence). CDR3 length: 13 amino acids. V lost 0 bases to trimming and J lost 0 bases, with 3 bases between them. The CDR3 spells CAWSVASNQPQHF. The CDR3, as DNA: TGTGCCTGGAGTGTGGCTAGCAATCAGCCCCAGCATTTT. Complete variable domain (other parts from reference TRBV30 and TRBJ1-5): SQTIHQWPATLVQPVGSPLSLECTVEGTSNPNLYWYRQAAGRGLQLLFYSVGIGQISSEVPQNLSASRPQDRQFILSSKKLLLSDSGFYLCAWSVASNQPQHFGDGTRLSIL.

This rearrangement joins TRBV3-1 (or the pseudogene TRBV3-2) to TRBJ2-6; 7 bases line up with TRBD1. This CDR3 contains 18 residues. The ends lost 4 bases at V and 0 bases at J; junction bases unmatched: 9. Germline values: CDR1 LGHDT, CDR2 YNNKEL (reference sequence). The CDR3 DNA follows: TGTGCCAGCAGCCTTCGACAGGGTATTGACTCTGGGGCCAACGTCCTGACTTTC. Translated, it gives CASSLRQGIDSGANVLTF.

This rearrangement joins TRBV4-1 to TRBJ1-2, with D possibly TRBD1 on 6 matching bases. Trimming pared 4 bases from V and 6 bases from J, leaving 24 bases between. Germline V lookup: CDR1 MGHRA, CDR2 YSYEKL. The CDR3 consists of 17 residues. The CDR3 region is CASSPSRGTRVRDGYTF. The CDR3 nucleotides read TGCGCCAGCAGCCCAAGCCGAGGGACAAGGGTTCGAGATGGCTACACCTTC.

The gene calls are TRBV11-2 and TRBJ1-1, with 7 bases fitting TRBD1. The CDR3 runs 19 residues. Germline values: CDR1 SGHAT, CDR2 FQNNGV. V shed 5 bases, J shed 1 base, and the junction held 19 bases outside the gene matches. CDR3 loop: CASSRHSRGTLQTNTEAFF. The CDR3 coding sequence is TGTGCCAGCAGCCGCCACTCCAGGGGGACGCTCCAGACGAACACTGAAGCTTTCTTT.

The genes are TRBV6-5 and TRBJ1-5; 8 bases agree with TRBD1. There are 15 residues in the CDR3. The junction had 7 bases not matched to a gene; V was cut back by 5 bases and J by 4 bases. From germline, CDR1 is MNHEY and CDR2 SVGAGI. The CDR3 coding sequence is TGTGCCAGCAGTCCCGGACAGGGTAGAAATCAGCCCCAGCATTTT. Its protein is CASSPGQGRNQPQHF.

The chain recombines TRBV5-1 with TRBJ2-1; 12 positions match TRBD2. V shed 2 bases, J shed 10 bases, and the junction held 13 bases outside the gene matches. CDR1 and CDR2 from the germline V gene are SGHRS and YFSETQ. The CDR3 is 17 residues long. The CDR3 here is CASSFYLLAGGQREQFF. The CDR3 DNA reads as TGCGCCAGCAGCTTTTACTTACTAGCGGGAGGCCAAAGAGAGCAGTTCTTC.

J is TRBJ1-3 and V is TRBV18; D is possibly TRBD1 (5 bases). V lost 3 bases, J lost 2 bases, and 11 bases lay in between. Germline assignment: CDR1 KGHSH and CDR2 LQKENI. There are 15 residues in the CDR3. CDR3 region: CASSPGRAPGNTIYF. The DNA for the CDR3 is TGTGCCAGCTCACCGGGCAGGGCCCCTGGAAACACCATATATTTT. Combining the CDR3 with reference TRBV18 and TRBJ1-3 gives the whole variable domain NAGVMQNPRHLVRRRGQEARLRCSPMKGHSHVYWYRQLPEEGLKFMVYLQKENIIDESGMPKERFSAEFPKEGPSILRIQQVVRGDSAAYFCASSPGRAPGNTIYFGEGSWLTVV.

The chain is built from TRBV28 and TRBJ1-2, with D possibly TRBD1 on 6 matching bases. Deletions cut 6 bases from V and 7 bases from J, with 15 bases between. CDR3 length: 13 residues. The V gene's germline CDR1 is MDHEN and CDR2 SYDVKM. CDR3 region: CASRGGALGGYTF. The CDR3 coding sequence is TGTGCCAGCAGAGGGGGGGCCCTGGGTGGCTACACCTTC.

This clone was observed once. The J gene is TRBJ2-7, the V gene TRBV28; D unclear. CDR1 MDHEN and CDR2 SYDVKM come from the germline V gene. Trimming pared 10 bases from V and 1 base from J, leaving 11 bases between. This CDR3 has 12 amino acids. The CDR3 DNA reads TGTGCCATTCAGGCCGGATCCTACGAGCAGTACTTC. Residues: CAIQAGSYEQYF.

This clone has only a few counts. The CDR3 nucleotides read TGTGCCAGCAGCCAAGGACTAAGGGGGACTGAAGCTTTCTTT. Protein product: CASSQGLRGTEAFF. The chain uses TRBV3-1 (or the pseudogene TRBV3-2) and TRBJ1-1; D is perhaps TRBD1 (6 bases). With 1 base removed from V and 5 bases from J, the gap between germline ends came to 11 bases. In germline, CDR1 is LGHDT, CDR2 YNNKEL (reference sequence). The CDR3 is made up of 14 amino acids.